This T cell receptor beta chain was recorded in a study of T-cell memory formation after mild COVID-19. Whole-study results and caveats: Clones that contracted from day 15 to 85 were balanced CD4/CD8, while later expanders leaned CD4+. For contracting clones, CD4+ ones sat mainly in CM and EM, CD8+ in EMRA. Memory cells collected pre-infection included some clones that later responded, suggesting cross-reactive memory joined.

This clonotype was detected a few times. The antigen remains undetermined. Barcoded TCR alpha and TCR beta cDNA libraries with UMIs came from 5'RACE using constant-segment primers. TCRdb passed the 5' RACE reads through MiXCR, listing each CDR3 protein once. Among roughly 310,000 distinct CDR3 sequences listed, 15% were seen once. The TCR sequence derives from a young man who had mild COVID-19 (a few samples of this study predate the infection). Cell type and time point are not known. The sample comprised PBMCs or a T cell subset sorted from them (not recorded which).

For the CDR3, the DNA is TGTGCCAGCAGTACCACGAGGGCGGGGGGCCAGGAGACCCAGTACTTC. Translated: CASSTTRAGGQETQYF. The rearrangement joins TRBV6-6 to TRBJ2-5; 8 bases align to TRBD2. In germline, CDR1 is MNHNY, CDR2 SVGAGI (reference sequence). The CDR3 is 16 amino acids. V shed 5 bases, J shed 5 bases, and the junction held 13 bases outside the gene matches.